Sequencing of this T cell receptor beta chain was carried out in a study of shared clonotypes between healthy human individuals. About the study: Donors were two women and a few men aged 18 to 49. CD8 memory received one plate per donor, CD8 naive two, CD4 memory three and CD4 naive three.

The donor cohort consisted entirely of Caucasian adults residing in Nashville, Tennessee. Germline CDR1 reads GTSNPN; CDR2 reads SVGIG (reference sequence). The CDR3 contains 13 residues. Trimming left V 0 bases short and J 2 bases short, with 8 bases between. 200 to 250 ng DNA, 25,000 to 35,000 T cell genomes, went into each sorted-subset replicate PCR. Data came from immunoSEQ multiplex PCR; TCRdb stores just in-frame clones and leaves some out. The sample has roughly 1,100,000 clones, roughly 80% seen once. The specimen sequenced was memory CD4+ T cells sorted from blood. Specified subset: CD45RA-negative fraction. This TCR came from a man aged 18 to 30 in good health. V is TRBV30 and J is TRBJ2-7, with unresolved D. CDR3 in amino acids: CAWSVILTYEQYF. The CDR3 DNA sequence: TGTGCCTGGAGTGTTATCCTAACCTACGAGCAGTACTTC.